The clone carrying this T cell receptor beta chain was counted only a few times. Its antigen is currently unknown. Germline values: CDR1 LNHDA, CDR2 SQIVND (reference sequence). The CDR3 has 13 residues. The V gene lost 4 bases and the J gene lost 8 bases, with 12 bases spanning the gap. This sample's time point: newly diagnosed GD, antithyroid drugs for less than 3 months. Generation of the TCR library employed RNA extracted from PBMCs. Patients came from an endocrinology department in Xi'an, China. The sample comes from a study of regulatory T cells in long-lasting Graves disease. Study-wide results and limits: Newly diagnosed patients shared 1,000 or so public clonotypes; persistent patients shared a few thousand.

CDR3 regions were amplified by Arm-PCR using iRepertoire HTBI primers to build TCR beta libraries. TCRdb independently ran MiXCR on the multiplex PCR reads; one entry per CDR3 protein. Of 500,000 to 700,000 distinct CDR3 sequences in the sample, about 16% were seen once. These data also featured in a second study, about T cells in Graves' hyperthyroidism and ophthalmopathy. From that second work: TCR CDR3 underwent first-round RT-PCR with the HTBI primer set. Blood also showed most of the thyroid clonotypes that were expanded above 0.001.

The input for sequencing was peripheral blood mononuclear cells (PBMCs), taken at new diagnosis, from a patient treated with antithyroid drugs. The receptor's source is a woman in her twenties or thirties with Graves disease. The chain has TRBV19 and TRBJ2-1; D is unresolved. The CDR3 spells CASSTTRTYEQFF. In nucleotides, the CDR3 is TGTGCCAGTAGTACTACAAGGACCTATGAGCAGTTCTTC.